The 22 T cell receptor beta chains below all came from one sample that was sequenced in a study of shared clonotypes between healthy human individuals. The table came from immunoSEQ multiplex PCR; TCRdb's copy has only in-frame clones and leaves some out. The top ten hold roughly 0.83% of the sample, which has 1 million to 1.2 million clones, approximately 80% seen once. Sequenced sample: memory CD4+ T cells from PBMCs. Subset here: CD45RA-negative fraction. The receptors were gathered from a man aged 18 to 29 in good health. Some clones in this sample may be carry-over from other donors' samples.

This clone was picked up a small number of times. V and J are TRBV6-6 and TRBJ1-2; D possibly corresponds to TRBD1 (5 bases). Between the trimmed V and J ends, which lost 8 bases and 5 bases, there was a span of 18 bases. The length of the CDR3 is 14 residues. Germline V CDR1 and CDR2: MNHNY, SVGAGI (reference sequence). The CDR3 sequence is CASSTPPGHYGYTF. Here the CDR3 DNA reads TGTGCCAGCTCTACTCCGCCAGGGCATTATGGCTACACCTTC.

The chain employs TRBV7-3 and TRBJ2-1; 7 positions match TRBD2. From germline, CDR1 is SGHTA and CDR2 FQGTGA. CDR3 size: 19 residues. J gave up 4 bases and V 1 base, and 16 bases lay outside the gene matches. CDR3: CASSLNPPASGDDYNEQFF. The CDR3, as DNA: TGTGCCAGCAGCTTAAACCCCCCGGCTAGCGGAGATGATTACAATGAGCAGTTCTTC.

This CDR3 reads CASSQGLGGVTEAFF. The CDR3 nucleotides read TGCGCCAGCAGCCAAGGGTTGGGTGGGGTTACTGAAGCTTTCTTT. The chain is built from TRBV4-3 and TRBJ1-1; D gene uncertain. There are 15 residues in the CDR3. Trimming stripped 1 base from V and 5 bases from J, with 14 bases between. From germline, CDR1 is LGHNA and CDR2 YSLEER.

This clone was detected only once. The rearrangement joins TRBV5-1 to TRBJ2-5, with 9 bases lining up with TRBD2. V was clipped by 0 bases and J by 5 bases; unmatched bases: 8. The germline CDR1 and CDR2 sequences are SGHRS and YFSETQ. The CDR3 loop spans 16 amino acids. The CDR3 protein is CASSLVAGGPFETQYF. Written as DNA, the CDR3 is TGCGCCAGCAGCTTGGTGGCGGGAGGGCCTTTCGAGACCCAGTACTTC. Using reference TRBV5-1 and TRBJ2-5 for the parts outside the CDR3, the full variable domain is KAGVTQTPRYLIKTRGQQVTLSCSPISGHRSVSWYQQTPGQGLQFLFEYFSETQRNKGNFPGRFSGRQFSNSRSEMNVSTLELGDSALYLCASSLVAGGPFETQYFGPGTRLLVL.

In the case of this clone: Relative to the germline gene, one junction end is altered; a read error may explain this. Other DNA sequences in this sample translate to the same CDR3. The V and J genes are TRBV5-1 and TRBJ1-2; D ambiguous. Germline CDR1 and CDR2: SGHRS and YFSETQ. The length of the CDR3 is 13 residues. The CDR3 nucleotides read TGCGCTAGCAGCTTGACCGCTAACTATGGCTACACCTTC. As protein: CASSLTANYGYTF.

In its sample, this clone was seen many times. Other DNA sequences within the sample encode an identical CDR3. The chain has TRBV28 and TRBJ2-7; no clear D gene. There are 11 residues in the CDR3. Germline-derived CDR1 and CDR2 are MDHEN and SYDVKM. The ends were cut back, 2 bases at V and 5 bases at J, with 4 bases in the middle. CDR3 bases: TGTGCCAGCAGTTTACTCCACGAGCAGTACTTC. It codes for CASSLLHEQYF.

The chain recombines TRBV4-2 with TRBJ2-6; D is perhaps TRBD1 or TRBD2 (5 bases each). CDR1 is LGHNA and CDR2 is YNFKEQ in the germline V gene. V lost 2 bases and J 0 bases, leaving 17 bases between the germline ends. The CDR3 consists of 19 residues. CDR3: CASSQRGDPRPSGANVLTF. The CDR3 bases are TGTGCCAGCAGCCAACGAGGGGACCCCAGGCCCTCTGGGGCCAACGTCCTGACTTTC.

There are a few counts of this clone. The V and J genes are TRBV4-3 and TRBJ2-1; no reliable D call. In germline, CDR1 is LGHNA, CDR2 YSLEER. Trimming took off 0 bases at V and 3 bases at J, with 12 bases between the two ends. There are 16 residues in the CDR3. The CDR3 reads CASSQDSGVRYNEQFF. CDR3 bases: TGCGCCAGCAGCCAAGATAGTGGTGTTCGCTACAATGAGCAGTTCTTC.

This chain connects TRBV28 to TRBJ1-2; D gene uncertain. Per the germline V gene, CDR1 is MDHEN and CDR2 is SYDVKM. This CDR3 is 13 amino acids long. V lost 2 bases and J lost 6, with 10 bases in between. CDR3 sequence (DNA): TGTGCCAGCAGTTTAGTGAGCGGGGATGGCTACACCTTC. Translating gives CASSLVSGDGYTF.

This clone was observed a few times. The genes are TRBV4-1 and TRBJ2-1, with a tentative D call TRBD1 (6 bases). V was cut by 1 base and J by 5 bases, with 9 bases left in between. CDR1 is MGHRA and CDR2 is YSYEKL in the germline V gene. The CDR3 is made up of 14 amino acids. The CDR3 loop reads CASSQGGQHNEQFF. DNA of the CDR3: TGCGCCAGCAGCCAAGGAGGACAGCACAATGAGCAGTTCTTC.

This clone was seen a handful of times. The chain employs TRBV2 and TRBJ1-4; D is perhaps TRBD1 (5 bases). CDR3 length equals 14 residues. Germline V lookup: CDR1 SNHLY, CDR2 FYNNEI. V was pared by 6 bases and J by 8 bases, with 16 bases between. Written as DNA, the CDR3 is TGTGCCAGCAGCCAAACCAGGGTCGAAGAAAAACTGTTTTTT. Translating gives CASSQTRVEEKLFF.

On this clone: Within the sample, other DNA sequences also encode this same CDR3. The chain recombines TRBV10-3 with TRBJ1-4; TRBD1 matches 10 bases. V trimming: 6 bases; J trimming: 7 bases; junction bases outside the gene matches: 8. The CDR3 is made up of 15 amino acids. Germline lookup yields CDR1 ENHRY and CDR2 SYGVKD. CDR3 protein: CAISPDRGGGEKLFF. CDR3 DNA: TGTGCCATCAGCCCGGACAGGGGGGGAGGTGAAAAACTGTTTTTT.

The chain combines TRBV7-3 with TRBJ2-1; no clear D gene. Germline CDR1 and CDR2: SGHTA and FQGTGA. The CDR3 loop spans 13 amino acids. Trimming took off 2 bases at V and 9 bases at J, with 11 bases between the two ends. As DNA, the CDR3 is TGTGCCAGCAGCTTACACCCCTTGGGTGAGCAGTTCTTC. It encodes CASSLHPLGEQFF.

As to this clone: Other DNA sequences in this specimen translate into the identical CDR3. The CDR3 sequence is CASSPGTGLNYGYTF. In nucleotides, the CDR3 is TGTGCCAGCTCACCGGGAACGGGTCTTAACTATGGCTACACCTTC. The chain employs TRBV18 and TRBJ1-2; D gene uncertain. V was trimmed by 3 bases and J by 1 base, leaving 12 bases between them. The CDR3 extends over 15 amino acids. Germline V gene data show CDR1 as KGHSH and CDR2 as LQKENI.

The rearrangement uses TRBV5-1 and TRBJ2-1; TRBD2 matches at 9 bases. Trimming at V came to 6 bases and at J to 4 bases, leaving 2 bases not matched to a gene. CDR3 length equals 13 residues. The V gene's germline CDR1 is SGHRS and CDR2 YFSETQ. The CDR3 sequence: CASKAGGYNEQFF. Written as DNA, the CDR3 is TGCGCCAGCAAGGCGGGAGGGTACAATGAGCAGTTCTTC.

The chain combines TRBV28 with TRBJ2-3; possible D gene TRBD2, 5 bases. V lost 6 bases, J lost 3 bases, and 16 bases lay in between. Germline loops: CDR1 MDHEN, CDR2 SYDVKM. The CDR3 runs 15 residues. CDR3 amino acids: CASRPSGSGTDTQYF. CDR3 sequence (DNA): TGTGCCAGCAGACCCTCGGGATCGGGTACAGATACGCAGTATTTT. Supplemented by reference TRBV28 and TRBJ2-3, the full variable domain reads DVKVTQSSRYLVKRTGEKVFLECVQDMDHENMFWYRQDPGLGLRLIYFSYDVKMKEKGDIPEGYSVSREKKERFSLILESASTNQTSMYLCASRPSGSGTDTQYFGPGTRLTVL.

The rearrangement links TRBV7-3 to TRBJ2-2, with D perhaps matching TRBD1 (6 bases). The CDR3 extends over 15 amino acids. V lost 5 bases and J 3 bases, leaving 13 bases between the germline ends. CDR1 is SGHTA and CDR2 is FQGTGA in the germline V gene. The CDR3 loop is CASSQTTGYTGELFF. The CDR3 DNA reads TGTGCCAGCAGCCAAACGACAGGTTACACCGGGGAGCTGTTTTTT.

The chain couples TRBV4-2 to TRBJ1-1; 9 positions match TRBD1. V dropped 2 bases and J dropped 11; count of bases not matched to a gene: 6. The CDR3 is 13 amino acids. CDR1 LGHNA and CDR2 YNFKEQ come from the germline V gene. Here the CDR3 reads CASSQFGDRVAFF. CDR3 bases: TGTGCCAGCAGCCAATTCGGGGACAGGGTGGCTTTCTTT.

A note on this clone: It may be a read error: a sequence one base away is much more abundant. The chain links TRBV6-1 to TRBJ1-1; D is unclear. CDR3 size: 9 residues. The germline CDR1 and CDR2 sequences are MNHNS and SASEGT. Between the trimmed V and J ends, which lost 5 bases and 6 bases, there was a span of 1 base. The CDR3 nucleotides are TGTGCCAGCAGTTCTGAAGCTTTCTTT. Translation gives CASSSEAFF.

The CDR3 region has the DNA TGCGCCAGCATCCCGGCCTGGGGCTACACCTTC. Its protein is CASIPAWGYTF. The chain links TRBV5-1 to TRBJ1-2; D call uncertain. Trimming shortened V by 6 bases and J by 8 bases, and 11 bases separated the two germline ends. Germline V CDR1 and CDR2: SGHRS, YFSETQ. The CDR3 extends over 11 amino acids. Full variable domain (missing parts from reference TRBV5-1 and TRBJ1-2): KAGVTQTPRYLIKTRGQQVTLSCSPISGHRSVSWYQQTPGQGLQFLFEYFSETQRNKGNFPGRFSGRQFSNSRSEMNVSTLELGDSALYLCASIPAWGYTFGSGTRLTVV.

The genes are TRBV5-1 and TRBJ1-1; 10 positions agree with TRBD1. With 4 bases clipped from V and 5 bases from J, the junction kept 2 bases outside the gene matches. The length of the CDR3 is 13 residues. From germline, CDR1 is SGHRS and CDR2 YFSETQ. CDR3 region: CASSPDRGTEAFF. As DNA, the CDR3 is TGCGCCAGCAGCCCGGACAGGGGGACTGAAGCTTTCTTT.

The chain links TRBV5-1 to TRBJ2-1; D tentatively reads TRBD1 or TRBD2 (5 bases each). CDR3 length: 15 residues. V was cut by 4 bases and J by 3 bases, with 14 bases left in between. Germline V gene sequence: CDR1 SGHRS, CDR2 YFSETQ. Written as DNA, the CDR3 is TGCGCCAGCAGCGGGGCGGGCGCGGACTACAATGAGCAGTTCTTC. Residues: CASSGAGADYNEQFF.